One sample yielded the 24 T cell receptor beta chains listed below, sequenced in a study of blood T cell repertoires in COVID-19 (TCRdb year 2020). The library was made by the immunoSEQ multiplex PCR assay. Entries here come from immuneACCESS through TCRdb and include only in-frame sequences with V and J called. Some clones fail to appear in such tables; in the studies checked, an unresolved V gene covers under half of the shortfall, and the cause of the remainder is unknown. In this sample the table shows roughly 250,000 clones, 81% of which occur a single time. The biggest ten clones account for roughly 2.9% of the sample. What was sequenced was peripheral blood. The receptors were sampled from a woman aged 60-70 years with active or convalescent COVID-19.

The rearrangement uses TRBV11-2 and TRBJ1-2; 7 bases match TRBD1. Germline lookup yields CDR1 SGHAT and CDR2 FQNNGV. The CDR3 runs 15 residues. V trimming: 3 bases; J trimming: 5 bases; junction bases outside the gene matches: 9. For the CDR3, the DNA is TGTGCCAGCAGCTTCGGCGGCAGGGGGTTGTATGGCTACACCTTC. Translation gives CASSFGGRGLYGYTF. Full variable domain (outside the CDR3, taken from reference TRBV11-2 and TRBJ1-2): EAGVAQSPRYKIIEKRQSVAFWCNPISGHATLYWYQQILGQGPKLLIQFQNNGVVDDSQLPKDRFSAERLKGVDSTLKIQPAKLEDSAVYLCASSFGGRGLYGYTFGSGTRLTVV.

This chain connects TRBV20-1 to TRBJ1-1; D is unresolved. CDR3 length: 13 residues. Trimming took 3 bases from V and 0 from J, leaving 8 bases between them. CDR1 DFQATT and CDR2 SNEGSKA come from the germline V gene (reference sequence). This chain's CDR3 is CSASIRVNTEAFF. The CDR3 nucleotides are TGCAGTGCTAGTATACGAGTGAACACTGAAGCTTTCTTT.

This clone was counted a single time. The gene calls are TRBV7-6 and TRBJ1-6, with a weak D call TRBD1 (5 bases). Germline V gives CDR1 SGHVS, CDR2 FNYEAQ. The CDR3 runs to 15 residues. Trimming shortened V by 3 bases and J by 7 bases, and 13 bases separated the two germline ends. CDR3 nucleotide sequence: TGTGCCAGCAGCTTTCGTCAGGGCCGGAATTCACCCCTCCACTTT. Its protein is CASSFRQGRNSPLHF.

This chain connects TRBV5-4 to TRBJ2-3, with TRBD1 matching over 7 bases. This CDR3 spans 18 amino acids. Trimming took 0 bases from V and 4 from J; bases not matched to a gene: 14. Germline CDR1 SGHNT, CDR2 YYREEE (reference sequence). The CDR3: CASSLDRGEAVAADTQYF. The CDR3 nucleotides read TGTGCCAGCAGCTTGGACAGGGGAGAGGCGGTCGCGGCAGATACGCAGTATTTT. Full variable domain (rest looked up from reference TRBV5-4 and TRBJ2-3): ETGVTQSPTHLIKTRGQQVTLRCSSQSGHNTVSWYQQALGQGPQFIFQYYREEENGRGNFPPRFSGLQFPNYSSELNVNALELDDSALYLCASSLDRGEAVAADTQYFGPGTRLTVL.

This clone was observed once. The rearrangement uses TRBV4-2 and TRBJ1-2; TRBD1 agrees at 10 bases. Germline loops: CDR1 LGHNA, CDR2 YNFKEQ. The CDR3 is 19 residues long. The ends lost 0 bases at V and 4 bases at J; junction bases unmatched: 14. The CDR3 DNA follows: TGTGCCAGCAGCCAAGAAGCCGGGGGGGCCGGGACAGGGGCCTATGGCTACACCTTC. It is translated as CASSQEAGGAGTGAYGYTF.

CDR3 protein: CASSLYNEQFF. The DNA of the CDR3 is TGTGCCAGCAGTTTATACAATGAGCAGTTCTTC. The chain employs TRBV2 and TRBJ2-1; D is unclear. Trimming took off 5 bases at V and 4 bases at J, with 3 bases between the two ends. The length of the CDR3 is 11 residues. Germline values: CDR1 SNHLY, CDR2 FYNNEI.

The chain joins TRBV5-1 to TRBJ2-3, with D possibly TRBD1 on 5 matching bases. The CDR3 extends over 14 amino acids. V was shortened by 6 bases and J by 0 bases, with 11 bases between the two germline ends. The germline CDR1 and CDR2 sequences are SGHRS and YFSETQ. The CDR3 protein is CASKGRASTDTQYF. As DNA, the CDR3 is TGCGCCAGCAAAGGCAGGGCGAGCACAGATACGCAGTATTTT.

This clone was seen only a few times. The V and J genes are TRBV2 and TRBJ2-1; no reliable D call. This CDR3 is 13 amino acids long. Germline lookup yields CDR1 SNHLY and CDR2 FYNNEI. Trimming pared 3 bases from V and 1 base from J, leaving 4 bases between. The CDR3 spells CASSELSYNEQFF. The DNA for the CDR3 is TGTGCCAGCAGTGAGCTATCCTACAATGAGCAGTTCTTC.

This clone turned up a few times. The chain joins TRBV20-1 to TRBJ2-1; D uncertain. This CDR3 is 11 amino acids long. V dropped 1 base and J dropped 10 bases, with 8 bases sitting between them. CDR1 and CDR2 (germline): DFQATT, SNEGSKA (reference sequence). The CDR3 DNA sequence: TGCAGTGCTAGAGCGCTGAGCGAGCAGTTCTTC. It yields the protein CSARALSEQFF.

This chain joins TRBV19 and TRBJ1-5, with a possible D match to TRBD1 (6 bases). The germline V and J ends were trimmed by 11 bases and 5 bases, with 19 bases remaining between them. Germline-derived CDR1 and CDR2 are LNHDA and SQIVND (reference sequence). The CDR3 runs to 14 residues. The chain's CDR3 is CAGGQLLFDQPQHF. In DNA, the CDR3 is TGTGCCGGAGGACAGCTCCTTTTCGATCAGCCCCAGCATTTT.

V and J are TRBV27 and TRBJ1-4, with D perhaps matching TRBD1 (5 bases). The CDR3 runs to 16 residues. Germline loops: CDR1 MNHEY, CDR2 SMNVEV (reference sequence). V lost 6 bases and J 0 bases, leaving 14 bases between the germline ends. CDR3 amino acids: CASSRYGGATNEKLFF. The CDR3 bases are TGTGCCAGCAGCCGCTACGGGGGGGCAACTAATGAAAAACTGTTTTTT.

CDR3 residues: CAWRRGTGGYFTANTGELFF. CDR3 DNA: TGTGCCTGGCGGCGGGGAACAGGGGGCTACTTCACCGCGAACACCGGGGAGCTGTTTTTT. The chain employs TRBV30 and TRBJ2-2, with 9 nucleotides matching TRBD1. The V and J ends lost 5 bases and 0 bases, in that order; junction bases with no gene match: 19. Germline lookup yields CDR1 GTSNPN and CDR2 SVGIG (reference sequence). The CDR3 is made up of 20 amino acids. Together with reference TRBV30 and TRBJ2-2, the CDR3 gives the full variable domain: SQTIHQWPATLVQPVGSPLSLECTVEGTSNPNLYWYRQAAGRGLQLLFYSVGIGQISSEVPQNLSASRPQDRQFILSSKKLLLSDSGFYLCAWRRGTGGYFTANTGELFFGEGSRLTVL.

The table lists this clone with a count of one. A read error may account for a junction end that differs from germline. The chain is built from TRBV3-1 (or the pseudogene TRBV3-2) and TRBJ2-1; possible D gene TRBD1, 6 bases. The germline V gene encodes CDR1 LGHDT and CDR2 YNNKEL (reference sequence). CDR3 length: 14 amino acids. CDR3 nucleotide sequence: TGTGCCAGCACCCGAAGGGGGACCTATAATGAGCAGTTCTTC. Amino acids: CASTRRGTYNEQFF.

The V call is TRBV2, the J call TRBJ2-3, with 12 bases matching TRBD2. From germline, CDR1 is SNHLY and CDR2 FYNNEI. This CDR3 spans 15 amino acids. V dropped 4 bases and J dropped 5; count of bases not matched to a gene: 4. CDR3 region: CASSAGLAGRDTQYF. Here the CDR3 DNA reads TGTGCCAGCAGTGCAGGACTAGCGGGGAGAGATACGCAGTATTTT.

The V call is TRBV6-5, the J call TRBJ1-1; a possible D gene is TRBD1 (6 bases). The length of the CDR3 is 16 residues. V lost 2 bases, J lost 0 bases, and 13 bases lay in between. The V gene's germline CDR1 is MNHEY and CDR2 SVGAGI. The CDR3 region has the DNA TGTGCCAGCAGTTACGCCAGGGGACCCATGAACACTGAAGCTTTCTTT. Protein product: CASSYARGPMNTEAFF.

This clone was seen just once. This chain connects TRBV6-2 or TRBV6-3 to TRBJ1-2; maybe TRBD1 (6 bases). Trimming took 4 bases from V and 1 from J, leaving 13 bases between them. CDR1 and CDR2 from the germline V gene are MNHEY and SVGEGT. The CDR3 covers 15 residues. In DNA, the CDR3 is TGTGCCAGCAGTTCTCCGGACAGCTTTAACTATGGCTACACCTTC. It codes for CASSSPDSFNYGYTF.

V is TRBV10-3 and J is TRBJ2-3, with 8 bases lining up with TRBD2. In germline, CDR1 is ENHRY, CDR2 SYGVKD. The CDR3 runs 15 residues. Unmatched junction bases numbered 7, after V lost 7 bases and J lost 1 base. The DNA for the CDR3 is TGTGCCATCACCCCGGGGGGGGATGGCACAGATACGCAGTATTTT. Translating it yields CAITPGGDGTDTQYF.

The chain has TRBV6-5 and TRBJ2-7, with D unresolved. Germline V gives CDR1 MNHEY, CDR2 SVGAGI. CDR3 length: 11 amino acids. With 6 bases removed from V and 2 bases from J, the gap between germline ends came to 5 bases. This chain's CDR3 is CASSRAYEQYF. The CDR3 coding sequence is TGTGCCAGCAGCCGAGCCTACGAGCAGTACTTC.

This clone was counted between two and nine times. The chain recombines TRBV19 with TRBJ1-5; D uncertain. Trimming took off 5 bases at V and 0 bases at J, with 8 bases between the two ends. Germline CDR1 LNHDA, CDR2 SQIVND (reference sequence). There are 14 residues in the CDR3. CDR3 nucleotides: TGTGCCAGTAGTTTGTCCTATAGCAATCAGCCCCAGCATTTT. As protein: CASSLSYSNQPQHF. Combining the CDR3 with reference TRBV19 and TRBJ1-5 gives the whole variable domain DGGITQSPKYLFRKEGQNVTLSCEQNLNHDAMYWYRQDPGQGLRLIYYSQIVNDFQKGDIAEGYSVSREKKESFPLTVTSAQKNPTAFYLCASSLSYSNQPQHFGDGTRLSIL.

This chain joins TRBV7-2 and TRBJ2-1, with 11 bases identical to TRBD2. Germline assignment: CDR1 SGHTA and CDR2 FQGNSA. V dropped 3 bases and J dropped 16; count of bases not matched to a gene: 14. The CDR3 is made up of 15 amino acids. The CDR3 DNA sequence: TGTGCCAGCAGCTTCTTTAACACCGGGACTAGCGGATTTTTCTTC. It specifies CASSFFNTGTSGFFF.

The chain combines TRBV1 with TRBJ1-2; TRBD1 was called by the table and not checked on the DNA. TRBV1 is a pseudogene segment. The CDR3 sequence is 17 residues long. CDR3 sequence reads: CTSSQDWDSPSRYGYTF. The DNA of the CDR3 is TGCACCAGCAGCCAAGATTGGGACAGCCCCTCTCGCTATGGCTACACCTTC.

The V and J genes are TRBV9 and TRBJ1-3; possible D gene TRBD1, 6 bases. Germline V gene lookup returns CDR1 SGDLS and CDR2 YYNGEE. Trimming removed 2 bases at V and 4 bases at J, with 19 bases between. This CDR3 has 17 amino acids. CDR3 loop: CASSVGAGWTVGNTIYF. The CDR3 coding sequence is TGTGCCAGCAGCGTGGGGGCAGGGTGGACTGTGGGAAACACCATATATTTT. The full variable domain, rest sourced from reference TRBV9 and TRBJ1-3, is DSGVTQTPKHLITATGQRVTLRCSPRSGDLSVYWYQQSLDQGLQFLIQYYNGEERAKGNILERFSAQQFPDLHSELNLSSLELGDSALYFCASSVGAGWTVGNTIYFGEGSWLTVV.

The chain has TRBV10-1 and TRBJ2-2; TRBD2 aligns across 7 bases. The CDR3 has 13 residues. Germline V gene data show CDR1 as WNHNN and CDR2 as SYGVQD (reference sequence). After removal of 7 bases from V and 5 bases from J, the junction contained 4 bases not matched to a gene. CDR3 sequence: CASNTGGTGELFF. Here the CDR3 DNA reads TGCGCCAGCAATACGGGGGGAACCGGGGAGCTGTTTTTT.

As DNA, the CDR3 is TGCGCCAGCAAGGGGACGAACACCGGGGAGCTGTTTTTT. Encoded protein: CASKGTNTGELFF. This rearrangement joins TRBV10-2 to TRBJ2-2; perhaps TRBD1 as D (5 bases). CDR3 length equals 13 residues. The ends were cut back, 7 bases at V and 0 bases at J, with 6 bases in the middle. The germline CDR1 and CDR2 sequences are WSHSY and SAAADI.